This record concerns one TCR beta chain sequence. The record originates from a study of early T cells in non-severe SARS-CoV-2 infection. Each cDNA molecule carried a unique molecular identifier. TCRdb fed the 5' RACE reads into MiXCR, producing one record per CDR3 protein. The repertoire includes more than 90,000 distinct CDR3 sequences, about 10% of them detected once, and around 5.4% sits in the top ten. In germline, CDR1 is GTSNPN, CDR2 SVGIG (reference sequence). The germline V and J ends were trimmed by 6 bases and 5 bases, with 19 bases remaining between them. This CDR3 comprises 14 residues. This clonotype was obtained from an adult who was a healthcare worker with PCR-confirmed SARS-CoV-2 infection or an uninfected control (not recorded which). This rearrangement joins TRBV30 to TRBJ1-1; possibly TRBD1 for D (5 bases). Material for sequencing was whole blood. CDR3 loop: CACSRPGAETEAFF. The CDR3 region has the DNA TGTGCCTGTTCAAGACCCGGGGCCGAAACTGAAGCTTTCTTT.